This is a list of T cell receptor beta chains from one sample in a study of blood T cell repertoires in COVID-19. TCRdb keeps only in-frame clones here, not all; method: immunoSEQ multiplex PCR. This repertoire shows under 200,000 clones, 75% to 90% found once; its top ten account for 10% to 15%. The sample consisted of PBMCs or T cells enriched from blood (not recorded which). The receptors originated from a woman in her sixties or seventies who had recovered from COVID-19. Both conserved end residues are part of each CDR3. Each record gives: V gene, clone size, D gene, J gene, CDR3 DNA, CDR3 protein. The D gene is left open where the match is weak. Expanded clones are given a class, and other clones once, few, many or no size at all.

>TRBV25-1|NA|NA|TRBJ2-3
TGTGCCAGCAGTGAAAAAGGCAGGGGCACAGATACGCAGTATTTT
CASSEKGRGTDTQYF
>TRBV5-1|NA|NA|TRBJ2-3
TGCGCCAGCAGCGGGCAGGTTGGCACAGATACGCAGTATTTT
CASSGQVGTDTQYF
>TRBV4-2|NA|NA|TRBJ2-1
TGTGCCAGCAGCCAAGAGGTTGGCAATGGATGGAGCTCCTACAATGAGCAGTTCTTC
CASSQEVGNGWSSYNEQFF
>TRBV2|NA|NA|TRBJ1-4
TGTGCCAGCAGGGAGGGGCAGGGAGGAGGAAAACTGTTTTTT
CASREGQGGGKLFF
>TRBV9|NA|NA|TRBJ1-3
TGTGCCAGCAGCGTGGGCGGGGGAGACCCTGGAAACACCATATATTTT
CASSVGGGDPGNTIYF
>TRBV5-4|NA|TRBD1|TRBJ1-2
TGTGCCAGCAGCTTGCCGGGACAGTGGGCCTATGGCTACACCTTC
CASSLPGQWAYGYTF
>TRBV10-3|NA|TRBD1|TRBJ1-5
TGTGCCATCAGTGAGAGGGACAGGCGCTATAGCAATCAGCCCCAGCATTTT
CAISERDRRYSNQPQHF
>TRBV7-9|NA|NA|TRBJ2-2
TGTGCCAGCAGCCTCGGGGAAGGGGAGCTGTTTTTT
CASSLGEGELFF
>TRBV19|NA|TRBD1|TRBJ2-7
TGTGCCAGTAGTACAGAGACAGGGTTCTCCTACGAGCAGTACTTC
CASSTETGFSYEQYF
>TRBV11-2|NA|NA|TRBJ2-1
TGTGCCAGCAGCTTAGGTAACAGCAATAATGAGCAGTTCTTC
CASSLGNSNNEQFF
>TRBV28|NA|NA|TRBJ1-1
TGTGCCAGCAGATTACAGGGCTTGACTGAAGCTTTCTTT
CASRLQGLTEAFF
>TRBV15|NA|TRBD1|TRBJ2-5
TGTGCCACCAGCAGGCGGACAGGGACAGGAGAGACCCAGTACTTC
CATSRRTGTGETQYF
>TRBV7-8|NA|NA|TRBJ2-5
TGTGCCAGCAGCTCACGGAGGGAAGAGACCCAGTACTTC
CASSSRREETQYF
>TRBV6-5|NA|TRBD1|TRBJ1-4
TGTGCCAGCAGCTTGCTACAGGGGGCTAACGAAAAACTGTTTTTT
CASSLLQGANEKLFF
>TRBV7-8|NA|NA|TRBJ1-6
TGTCCGCGGAGGCAATCACCCCTCCACTTT
CPRRQSPLHF
>TRBV6-1|NA|TRBD1|TRBJ2-7
TGTGCCAGCAGTGAAGGCGGTGGTTGGGACAGCCACCGCGAGCAGTACTTC
CASSEGGGWDSHREQYF
>TRBV5-1|few|NA|TRBJ1-2
TGCGCCAGCAGCCTAGGGGGCTATGGCTACACCTTC
CASSLGGYGYTF
>TRBV14|NA|TRBD1|TRBJ1-3
TGTGCCAGCAGCCCCCCCGGGACAGGGAGAAACACCATATATTTT
CASSPPGTGRNTIYF
>TRBV28|NA|TRBD1|TRBJ1-4
TGTGCCAGCAGCCTCACAGGGGTCGCAAATGAAAAACTGTTTTTT
CASSLTGVANEKLFF
>TRBV4-1|NA|NA|TRBJ2-7
TGCGCCAGCAGCCGCGGACTTTCCTACGAGCAGTACTTC
CASSRGLSYEQYF
>TRBV13|NA|TRBD1|TRBJ2-2
TGTGCCAGCAGCTTTCTCGGGACAGGGAAGGCGGGCGGGGAGCTGTTTTTT
CASSFLGTGKAGGELFF
>TRBV5-1|NA|TRBD1|TRBJ2-7
TGCGCCAGCAGCTTAACAGGGGATCGGAACGAGCAGTACTTC
CASSLTGDRNEQYF
>TRBV3-1/TRBV3-2|NA|NA|TRBJ1-1
TGTGCCAGCAGCCTAAAAGGAGCCACTGAAGCTTTCTTT
CASSLKGATEAFF
>TRBV3-1/TRBV3-2|NA|TRBD2|TRBJ2-1
TGTGCCAGCAGCTCCCGTTCGTCTCGAGCGGGAGCCTCCAATGAGCAGTTCTTC
CASSSRSSRAGASNEQFF
>TRBV7-8|NA|NA|TRBJ2-1
TGTGCCAGCAGCCGTAATACGGGTGTTGAGCAGTTCTTC
CASSRNTGVEQFF
>TRBV28|NA|NA|TRBJ1-4
TGTGCCAGCAGTTTAACCCGGAGTGAAAAACTGTTTTTT
CASSLTRSEKLFF
>TRBV12-5|NA|NA|TRBJ2-5
TGTGCTAGACTTTCTGGGGTTGGGGCGACCCAGTACTTC
CARLSGVGATQYF
>TRBV5-1|NA|TRBD1|TRBJ1-2
TGCGCCAGCAAGTGGACAGGGGCGTTAGCTAACTATGGCTACACCTTC
CASKWTGALANYGYTF